This T cell receptor beta chain is from a study of T cells after yellow fever vaccination. Overall study results and limits: The secondary response was weaker, and its peak arrived faster, on day 5 versus 15. Abundant clonotypes from the bulk population could get into FACS-sorted repertoires as contaminants. Most primary-vaccination clones recurred post-booster (roughly 96% CD4, 88% CD8).

Production of TCR cDNA was by 5'RACE template switching, which also added a universal primer site and UMIs. TCRdb reprocessed the 5' RACE reads with MiXCR, giving one entry per CDR3 protein. This repertoire shows 250,000 or so distinct CDR3 sequences, roughly 6.8% found once; its top ten account for around 1%. The J segment lost 0 bases and the V segment lost 3 bases, leaving 13 bases of the junction unmatched. The CDR3 loop spans 18 amino acids. The germline V gene encodes CDR1 GTSNPN and CDR2 SVGIG (reference sequence). This clonotype was seen more than once but under ten times. Its antigen is not identified.

This chain links TRBV30 with TRBJ1-5; 8 bases line up with TRBD1. The material sequenced was CD4+ T cells sorted from PBMCs, taken on the day of the yellow fever booster vaccination. The origin of this receptor is a man aged 30 to 39 who received the YFV17D yellow fever vaccine. This CDR3 reads CAWSAGRQGIYSNQPQHF. CDR3 coding DNA: TGTGCCTGGAGCGCTGGTCGACAGGGGATTTATAGCAATCAGCCCCAGCATTTT.